The 16 T cell receptor beta chains below were found in one sample sequenced in a study of lymphopenia after photon versus proton radiotherapy. Sequencing was performed with immunoSEQ multiplex PCR; in TCRdb, only in-frame clones are kept and a portion is missing. This sample has fewer than 25,000 clones, with around 89% found just once. The material sequenced was peripheral blood, taken from a patient treated with proton-based radiotherapy. These receptors originate from a man aged 80 or over with esophageal cancer.

The chain carries TRBV7-2 and TRBJ1-1; D unresolved. CDR1 SGHTA and CDR2 FQGNSA come from the germline V gene. The CDR3 loop spans 14 amino acids. Deletions cut 1 base from V and 1 base from J, with 7 bases between. CDR3 sequence (DNA): TGTGCCAGCAGCTTAGTGAAGGAGAACACTGAAGCTTTCTTT. Its translation: CASSLVKENTEAFF.

The V and J genes are TRBV10-3 and TRBJ1-1; D unclear. Looked up from germline, CDR1 is ENHRY and CDR2 is SYGVKD. CDR3 length: 14 amino acids. V was cut by 3 bases and J by 0 bases, with 8 bases left in between. In DNA form, the CDR3 reads TGTGCCATCAGTGACGCAGGAATGAACACTGAAGCTTTCTTT. Amino acid sequence: CAISDAGMNTEAFF.

The genes are TRBV9 and TRBJ2-2; TRBD1 is a possible D gene (5 bases). Germline values: CDR1 SGDLS, CDR2 YYNGEE. The CDR3 runs to 14 residues. Trimming stripped 3 bases from V and 2 bases from J, with 8 bases between. CDR3 residues: CASSAQGNTGELFF. For the CDR3, the DNA is TGTGCCAGCAGCGCCCAGGGAAACACCGGGGAGCTGTTTTTT.

The rearrangement joins TRBV7-9 to TRBJ2-1, with D maybe TRBD1 (5 bases). Germline CDR1 reads SEHNR; CDR2 reads FQNEAQ (reference sequence). This CDR3 spans 15 amino acids. Trimming shortened V by 5 bases and J by 2 bases, and 13 bases separated the two germline ends. The chain's CDR3 is CASSPPGNAYNEQFF. CDR3 DNA sequence: TGTGCCAGCAGCCCGCCAGGGAATGCCTACAATGAGCAGTTCTTC. Full variable domain (outside the CDR3, taken from reference TRBV7-9 and TRBJ2-1): DTGVSQNPRHKITKRGQNVTFRCDPISEHNRLYWYRQTLGQGPEFLTYFQNEAQLEKSRLLSDRFSAERPKGSFSTLEIQRTEQGDSAMYLCASSPPGNAYNEQFFGPGTRLTVL.

This chain links TRBV5-1 with TRBJ2-5; D is possibly TRBD2 (5 bases). V was cut by 0 bases and J by 1 base, with 10 bases left in between. Germline V gene data show CDR1 as SGHRS and CDR2 as YFSETQ. The CDR3 has 15 amino acids. CDR3 coding DNA: TGCGCCAGCAGCTTGGGGTCCAGCGGCCAAGAGACCCAGTACTTC. It codes for CASSLGSSGQETQYF.

The chain has TRBV10-3 and TRBJ2-3; 8 bases line up with TRBD2. CDR1 and CDR2 from the germline V gene are ENHRY and SYGVKD. V was clipped by 10 bases and J by 1 base; unmatched bases: 19. The CDR3 has 18 amino acids. The CDR3, as DNA: TGTGCCACCGCGGGAGGCGGGGGTACCCCCCGTGGCACAGATACGCAGTATTTT. Amino acids: CATAGGGGTPRGTDTQYF.

The J gene is TRBJ1-2, the V gene TRBV7-2; TRBD1 is a possible D gene (5 bases). The CDR3 is 13 amino acids. Deletions cut 4 bases from V and 3 bases from J, with 9 bases between. From germline, CDR1 is SGHTA and CDR2 FQGNSA. DNA for the CDR3: TGTGCCAGCAGCTGGGACCGACACTATGGCTACACCTTC. Its protein product is CASSWDRHYGYTF.

The chain carries TRBV27 and TRBJ2-1; 9 nucleotides match TRBD2. Germline-derived CDR1 and CDR2 are MNHEY and SMNVEV (reference sequence). J gave up 6 bases and V 6 bases, and 12 bases lay outside the gene matches. The CDR3 sequence is 16 residues long. CDR3 nucleotides: TGTGCCAGCAGCCCAACGGCGGGAGGGGAACCCAATGAGCAGTTCTTC. Translation: CASSPTAGGEPNEQFF.

The V call is TRBV2, the J call TRBJ2-3; 9 bases are shared with TRBD2. Germline CDR1 SNHLY, CDR2 FYNNEI. This CDR3 contains 14 residues. V dropped 5 bases and J dropped 4; count of bases not matched to a gene: 4. The DNA of the CDR3 is TGTGCCAGCAGTCTTAGCGGGAGAGCAGATACGCAGTATTTT. Translating gives CASSLSGRADTQYF.

The rearrangement uses TRBV5-4 and TRBJ2-7; 7 nucleotides agree with TRBD1. Germline CDR1 reads SGHNT; CDR2 reads YYREEE (reference sequence). The J segment lost 3 bases and the V segment lost 4 bases, leaving 1 base of the junction unmatched. The CDR3 has 12 residues. The CDR3 is CASSRDSYEQYF. In DNA form, the CDR3 reads TGTGCCAGCAGCCGGGACAGCTACGAGCAGTACTTC.

The rearrangement uses TRBV4-1 and TRBJ2-7; 10 nucleotides align to TRBD1. Germline-derived CDR1 and CDR2 are MGHRA and YSYEKL. Trimming cost V 3 bases and J 0 bases; bases outside gene matches: 2. CDR3 size: 15 residues. CDR3 coding DNA: TGCGCCAGCAGCCACGGACAGGGGGGCTCCTACGAGCAGTACTTC. Translated: CASSHGQGGSYEQYF.

V is TRBV2 and J is TRBJ2-7, with no clear D. The CDR3 loop spans 12 amino acids. The germline V and J ends were trimmed by 5 bases and 4 bases, with 9 bases remaining between them. From germline, CDR1 is SNHLY and CDR2 FYNNEI. DNA of the CDR3: TGTGCCAGCAGTTTTCCGGAATACGAGCAGTACTTC. Translating gives CASSFPEYEQYF.

This chain connects TRBV5-4 to TRBJ2-2; 9 positions agree with TRBD1. This CDR3 comprises 15 residues. With 2 bases clipped from V and 7 bases from J, the junction kept 6 bases outside the gene matches. Germline V lookup: CDR1 SGHNT, CDR2 YYREEE (reference sequence). The CDR3: CASSLGTGRNGELFF. As DNA, the CDR3 is TGTGCCAGCAGCTTAGGGACAGGGAGGAACGGGGAGCTGTTTTTT.

The chain's CDR3 is CASSPGTENSPLHF. The CDR3 DNA sequence: TGTGCCAGCAGCCCCGGGACGGAGAATTCACCCCTCCACTTT. V and J are TRBV7-6 and TRBJ1-6, with D perhaps TRBD1 (5 bases). CDR1 SGHVS and CDR2 FNYEAQ come from the germline V gene. V was clipped by 5 bases and J by 7 bases, with 12 bases between them. There are 14 residues in the CDR3.

V usage is TRBV6-5 and J usage is TRBJ1-6; D not resolved. CDR1 is MNHEY, CDR2 SVGAGI, per germline. The length of the CDR3 is 14 residues. The ends were cut back, 10 bases at V and 8 bases at J, with 18 bases in the middle. Here the CDR3 DNA reads TGTGCCACCCAAAAGGGTCCAGGACATTCACCCCTCCACTTT. Amino acid sequence: CATQKGPGHSPLHF.

This sequence joins TRBV30 and TRBJ1-1, with D possibly being TRBD1 (5 bases). The V end lost 3 bases, the J end lost 11 bases, and 16 bases lay between the germline ends. There are 12 residues in the CDR3. Germline lookup yields CDR1 GTSNPN and CDR2 SVGIG (reference sequence). In nucleotides, the CDR3 is TGTGCCTGGAGCTATATGGGGGAATTGGCTTTCTTT. It specifies CAWSYMGELAFF. Together with reference TRBV30 and TRBJ1-1, the CDR3 gives the full variable domain: SQTIHQWPATLVQPVGSPLSLECTVEGTSNPNLYWYRQAAGRGLQLLFYSVGIGQISSEVPQNLSASRPQDRQFILSSKKLLLSDSGFYLCAWSYMGELAFFGQGTRLTVV.